The clone carrying this TCR beta chain was counted between two and nine times. TCRalpha and TCRbeta libraries used 5'RACE with constant-segment primers and UMIs. From the 5' RACE reads, TCRdb called clonotypes with MiXCR, one entry per CDR3 protein. The profile shows 400,000 to 500,000 distinct CDR3 sequences, roughly a quarter of them singletons. The data derive from a study of T-cell memory formation after mild COVID-19. The clonotype originates from an adult woman who had mild COVID-19 (a few samples of this study predate the infection). Cell type and time point are not known. The sequencing input was PBMCs or a T cell subset sorted from them (not recorded which).

CDR3 DNA: TGCACCCCCCAGGCCAGACAGGGGGCCAACTATGGCTACACCTTC. Translating gives CTPQARQGANYGYTF. This chain joins TRBV20-1 and TRBJ1-2; 10 bases are shared with TRBD1. From germline, CDR1 is DFQATT and CDR2 SNEGSKA (reference sequence). This CDR3 is 15 amino acids long.